What follows are 25 T cell receptor beta chains derived from one specimen sequenced in a study of Ad26.COV2.S vaccination and SARS-CoV-2 variants. The assay was immunoSEQ multiplex PCR, and TCRdb's table has in-frame clones only and misses some. The data contain around 340,000 clones, less than 90% of them seen just once; the ten biggest clones take up 6.4%. The sample's treatment: some 20 received Ad26.COV2.S at low or high dose, single or two shots; five or six received placebo; per-sample allocation not given. The samples date from day 63 after the first vaccine or placebo injection. Material: peripheral blood, obtained in a trial of Ad26.COV2.S vaccine versus placebo. The receptors shown here come from a person aged 18-60 years who received the Ad26.COV2.S COVID-19 vaccine or a placebo.

This chain joins TRBV7-3 and TRBJ2-1, with TRBD1 matching 9 bases. This CDR3 spans 14 amino acids. V lost 5 bases, J lost 7 bases, and 6 bases stayed unmatched. In germline, CDR1 is SGHTA, CDR2 FQGTGA. The CDR3: CASSPTGGLNEQFF. The CDR3 DNA sequence: TGTGCCAGCAGCCCCACAGGGGGCCTAAATGAGCAGTTCTTC.

The CDR3 loop reads CASKAAANSGANVLTF. The CDR3 nucleotides read TGTGCATCAAAAGCGGCAGCAAACTCTGGGGCCAACGTCCTGACTTTC. The rearrangement uses TRBV19 and TRBJ2-6, with D possibly TRBD2 on 5 matching bases. CDR1 and CDR2 from the germline V gene are LNHDA and SQIVND (reference sequence). The CDR3 has 16 residues.

The chain couples TRBV7-3 to TRBJ2-5, with 10 bases matching TRBD1. CDR1 and CDR2 (germline): SGHTA, FQGTGA. This CDR3 comprises 14 residues. Trimming at V came to 4 bases and at J to 5 bases, leaving 4 bases not matched to a gene. The DNA for the CDR3 is TGTGCCAGCAGCTCGACAGGGGGCCAGGAGACCCAGTACTTC. This codes for CASSSTGGQETQYF.

This rearrangement joins TRBV30 to TRBJ1-4, with D maybe TRBD1 (6 bases). The germline V and J ends were trimmed by 3 bases and 4 bases, with 12 bases remaining between them. The CDR3 is 14 residues long. The germline V gene encodes CDR1 GTSNPN and CDR2 SVGIG (reference sequence). CDR3 coding DNA: TGTGCCTGGAGGACGGGGGCCCATAATGAAAAACTGTTTTTT. Translating it yields CAWRTGAHNEKLFF.

The chain joins TRBV3-1 (or the pseudogene TRBV3-2) to TRBJ2-1, with 9 bases fitting TRBD2. The CDR3 length is 15 residues. CDR1 and CDR2 from the germline V gene are LGHDT and YNNKEL (reference sequence). J was trimmed by 9 bases and V by 1 base; bases with no gene match: 7. The CDR3 coding sequence is TGTGCCAGCAGCCAAGTTGAGCCTAGCGGGATTGAGCAGTTCTTC. Amino acids: CASSQVEPSGIEQFF.

V and J are TRBV5-1 and TRBJ1-1; 8 nucleotides agree with TRBD1. The ends lost 3 bases at V and 0 bases at J; junction bases unmatched: 4. Per the germline V gene, CDR1 is SGHRS and CDR2 is YFSETQ. This CDR3 has 15 amino acids. The CDR3 region has the DNA TGCGCCAGCAGCTCACGACAGGGGATGAACACTGAAGCTTTCTTT. Protein sequence: CASSSRQGMNTEAFF.

This rearrangement joins TRBV14 to TRBJ2-7; TRBD2 aligns across 9 bases. The CDR3 has 12 amino acids. Trimming took 8 bases from V and 11 from J; bases not matched to a gene: 10. Per the germline V gene, CDR1 is SGHDN and CDR2 is FVKESK. The CDR3 loop reads CASLGSGRLEYF. The CDR3, as DNA: TGTGCCAGCCTGGGTAGCGGGAGACTCGAGTACTTC. Together with reference TRBV14 and TRBJ2-7, the CDR3 gives the full variable domain: EAGVTQFPSHSVIEKGQTVTLRCDPISGHDNLYWYRRVMGKEIKFLLHFVKESKQDESGMPNNRFLAERTGGTYSTLKVQPAELEDSGVYFCASLGSGRLEYFGPGTRLTVT.

The J gene is TRBJ2-7, the V gene TRBV6-1, with TRBD1 identical over 7 bases. This CDR3 is 15 amino acids long. CDR1 is MNHNS and CDR2 is SASEGT in the germline V gene. V was pared by 3 bases and J by 7 bases, with 12 bases of the junction left unmatched. CDR3 DNA sequence: TGTGCCAGCAGTGATTTGACAGGGAAGTTCGGAGAGCAGTACTTC. Its protein is CASSDLTGKFGEQYF.

The genes are TRBV15 and TRBJ1-2; maybe TRBD1 (5 bases). The ends were cut back, 3 bases at V and 4 bases at J, with 15 bases in the middle. The CDR3 extends over 15 amino acids. Germline CDR1 and CDR2: LNHNV and YYDKDF (reference sequence). CDR3 sequence (DNA): TGTGCCACCAGCAGGGGCGGAACAGGTTCCTATGGCTACACCTTC. Protein sequence: CATSRGGTGSYGYTF.

CDR3 in DNA: TGTGCCAGCAGCTCGACGGGACTAGCGGGGGAGACCCAGTACTTC. This encodes CASSSTGLAGETQYF. The rearrangement joins TRBV7-9 to TRBJ2-5, with 13 bases that match TRBD2. CDR3 length equals 15 residues. From germline, CDR1 is SEHNR and CDR2 FQNEAQ (reference sequence). V lost 4 bases to trimming and J lost 5 bases; unmatched junction nucleotides: 4.

The chain is built from TRBV6-5 and TRBJ1-3; D unclear. CDR3 length: 15 amino acids. Germline CDR1 is MNHEY and CDR2 is SVGAGI. Trimming cost V 7 bases and J 0 bases, with 13 bases left between them. CDR3 residues: CASTRGISSGNTIYF. The CDR3 DNA follows: TGTGCCAGCACTCGCGGGATCAGCTCTGGAAACACCATATATTTT.

The chain combines TRBV5-4 with TRBJ1-3, with D maybe TRBD1 (6 bases). The CDR3 is made up of 17 amino acids. V lost 0 bases to trimming and J lost 2 bases, with 15 bases between them. Germline V gene lookup returns CDR1 SGHNT and CDR2 YYREEE (reference sequence). This chain's CDR3 is CASSLVGARGTGNTIYF. The DNA of the CDR3 is TGTGCCAGCAGCTTGGTGGGGGCGCGAGGGACTGGAAACACCATATATTTT.

This sequence joins TRBV7-2 and TRBJ2-1, with TRBD2 identical over 12 bases. With 1 base clipped from V and 9 bases from J, the junction kept 4 bases outside the gene matches. Germline CDR1 and CDR2: SGHTA and FQGNSA. The CDR3 length is 15 residues. In DNA, the CDR3 is TGTGCCAGCAGCTTAGGACTAGCGGGAGTGGTTGAGCAGTTCTTC. Its protein is CASSLGLAGVVEQFF.

Only one count was recorded for this clone. The V and J genes are TRBV5-4 and TRBJ2-1; 8 nucleotides align to TRBD1. Trimming cost V 0 bases and J 9 bases; bases outside gene matches: 14. The CDR3 contains 17 residues. Germline assignment: CDR1 SGHNT and CDR2 YYREEE (reference sequence). The CDR3 DNA is TGTGCCAGCAGCTTGGCCGGTCGGGCAGGGGGCGAGGGTGAGCAGTTCTTC. This sequence encodes CASSLAGRAGGEGEQFF.

The chain carries TRBV5-1 and TRBJ2-2, with 14 bases identical to TRBD2. The CDR3 sequence is 17 residues long. Per the germline V gene, CDR1 is SGHRS and CDR2 is YFSETQ. The ends lost 1 base at V and 8 bases at J; junction bases unmatched: 7. CDR3 sequence reads: CASSLPPTSGRAGELFF. The CDR3 DNA sequence: TGCGCCAGCAGCTTGCCCCCGACTAGCGGGAGGGCTGGGGAGCTGTTTTTT. The full variable domain, its missing parts supplied by reference TRBV5-1 and TRBJ2-2, is KAGVTQTPRYLIKTRGQQVTLSCSPISGHRSVSWYQQTPGQGLQFLFEYFSETQRNKGNFPGRFSGRQFSNSRSEMNVSTLELGDSALYLCASSLPPTSGRAGELFFGEGSRLTVL.

The V call is TRBV6-5, the J call TRBJ1-3; D is unclear. There are 15 residues in the CDR3. Trimming took off 6 bases at V and 2 bases at J, with 14 bases between the two ends. The germline V gene encodes CDR1 MNHEY and CDR2 SVGAGI. This chain's CDR3 is CASSAREGAGNTIYF. The CDR3, as DNA: TGTGCCAGCAGCGCAAGGGAGGGTGCTGGAAACACCATATATTTT.

This rearrangement joins TRBV11-2 to TRBJ2-7, with D perhaps matching TRBD2 (6 bases). The length of the CDR3 is 15 residues. Germline V CDR1 and CDR2: SGHAT, FQNNGV. Trimming pared 3 bases from V and 0 bases from J, leaving 12 bases between. CDR3 sequence (DNA): TGTGCCAGCAGCTTGGGGGGATTGGGCTCCTACGAGCAGTACTTC. As protein: CASSLGGLGSYEQYF.

The chain joins TRBV7-3 to TRBJ2-5; possible D gene TRBD1, 5 bases. The CDR3 is 14 residues long. Looked up from germline, CDR1 is SGHTA and CDR2 is FQGTGA. V was clipped by 2 bases and J by 5 bases, with 12 bases between them. The DNA for the CDR3 is TGTGCCAGCAGCTTACAGGGTCTGGGGGAGACCCAGTACTTC. It specifies CASSLQGLGETQYF.

The rearrangement links TRBV7-3 to TRBJ1-1; D uncertain. This CDR3 is 14 amino acids long. Germline V gives CDR1 SGHTA, CDR2 FQGTGA. V lost 2 bases and J lost 1, with 8 bases in between. The CDR3 protein is CASSLLRENTEAFF. Here the CDR3 DNA reads TGTGCCAGCAGCTTACTCAGAGAGAACACTGAAGCTTTCTTT.

The rearrangement joins TRBV13 to TRBJ2-2; D is uncertain. Trimming removed 5 bases at V and 4 bases at J, with 11 bases between. The CDR3 extends over 14 amino acids. Germline CDR1 is PRHDT and CDR2 is FYEKMQ (reference sequence). The CDR3 nucleotides are TGTGCCAGCAGCCCCGATGACCCCACCGGGGAGCTGTTTTTT. This gives the protein CASSPDDPTGELFF.

The chain joins TRBV6-1 to TRBJ1-5; D is unclear. Trimming shortened V by 3 bases and J by 2 bases, and 11 bases separated the two germline ends. Germline V gives CDR1 MNHNS, CDR2 SASEGT. CDR3 length: 15 residues. DNA for the CDR3: TGTGCCAGCAGTGAGGGGATCCAAGGCAATCAGCCCCAGCATTTT. Translation gives CASSEGIQGNQPQHF.

V usage is TRBV5-6 and J usage is TRBJ2-5; 8 nucleotides line up with TRBD1. This CDR3 has 16 amino acids. Trimming cost V 5 bases and J 5 bases; bases outside gene matches: 14. Per germline, CDR1 SGHDT and CDR2 YYEEEE. In nucleotides, the CDR3 is TGTGCCAGCAGAATCTGGACAGGGTCGTTCTTGGAGACCCAGTACTTC. Translated, it gives CASRIWTGSFLETQYF.

The chain joins TRBV28 to TRBJ2-1, with unresolved D. Germline CDR1 is MDHEN and CDR2 is SYDVKM. V gave up 5 bases and J gave up 5 bases, with 19 bases separating them. The CDR3 loop spans 16 amino acids. In nucleotides, the CDR3 is TGTGCCAGCAGTCCCCTTGAGACCCCGATTAACAATGAGCAGTTCTTC. Its translation: CASSPLETPINNEQFF.

This clone was observed a handful of times. The chain combines TRBV10-3 with TRBJ1-2; 8 nucleotides align to TRBD1. CDR3 size: 13 residues. The germline V gene encodes CDR1 ENHRY and CDR2 SYGVKD. Trimming cost V 7 bases and J 4 bases; bases outside gene matches: 5. CDR3 residues: CAITRDRFYGYTF. The CDR3 DNA reads as TGTGCCATCACCAGGGACAGGTTCTATGGCTACACCTTC.

This clone turned up a few times. This chain links TRBV7-9 with TRBJ2-2, with D perhaps assigned TRBD1 or TRBD2 (5 bases each). The V gene lost 6 bases and the J gene lost 1 base, with 12 bases spanning the gap. This CDR3 comprises 15 residues. Germline V gene sequence: CDR1 SEHNR, CDR2 FQNEAQ (reference sequence). DNA for the CDR3: TGTGCCAGCAGTTTCCGGGACGGGAACACCGGGGAGCTGTTTTTT. It encodes CASSFRDGNTGELFF.